This T cell receptor beta chain was recovered during a study of beta chain features in type 1 diabetes. CDR1 SQVTM and CDR2 ANQGSEA come from the germline V gene. The CDR3 is made up of 14 amino acids. The junction had 6 bases not matched to a gene; V was cut back by 4 bases and J by 4 bases. Expressed TCRB transcripts were sequenced because the isolated RNA had all been reverse transcribed beforehand. TCRdb's table, derived via immunoSEQ multiplex PCR, lists solely in-frame clones and lacks some. The sample has about 260,000 clones, roughly 22% seen once; the top ten hold 0.028%. Sorting based on CD45RO/CCR7/CD25/CD127/CD95/CD27 separated CD4+ naive, central memory, regulatory and stem cell-like memory cells. This clone was counted a few times. Its antigen is currently unknown. Notes on the study in general: Shorter TCRB CDR3s, moderately but significantly so, were found in Type 1 diabetes patients in all four CD4+ subsets. Fewer insertions but more deletions were seen at VDJ junctions in type 1 diabetes patients.

The receptor was derived from a woman in her forties with type 1 diabetes. The specimen was naive CD4+ T cells from blood. The genes are TRBV29-1 and TRBJ2-1; 8 bases match TRBD1. The CDR3 spells CSVGAGTGYNEQFF. In DNA form, the CDR3 reads TGCAGCGTTGGTGCAGGGACAGGTTACAATGAGCAGTTCTTC.